This T cell receptor beta chain was captured in a study of follicular helper T cells after annual influenza vaccination. As for time point: 2014-2015 season, 7 days after vaccination. The table came from immunoSEQ multiplex PCR; TCRdb's copy has only in-frame clones and leaves some out. The repertoire includes several thousand clones, around four fifths of them detected once, and about 1.8% sits in the top ten. Germline lookup yields CDR1 MDHEN and CDR2 SYDVKM. The CDR3 loop spans 15 amino acids. The V gene end was trimmed by 7 bases and the J gene end by 4 bases; junction bases not matched to a gene: 10.

This clonotype was obtained from an adult who received the influenza vaccine. Sample: CXCR5+ CD38- circulating T follicular helper cells from blood, taken 7 days after influenza vaccination. The sample's subset: circulating Tfh, non-naive CD4+CXCR5+PD-1+ (ICOS+CD38+ or ICOS-CD38-). The J gene is TRBJ2-7, the V gene TRBV28; TRBD1 aligns across 10 bases. The CDR3 nucleotides read TGTGCCAGCAACAGCGGGGGACAGGGGACATACGAGCAGTACTTC. Residues: CASNSGGQGTYEQYF.